This entry lists 10 T cell receptor beta chains sequenced from one sample in a study of Graves' ophthalmopathy and Graves' hyperthyroidism. Researchers took RNA transcripts and amplified TCR beta CDR3 regions from them. RT-PCR with HTBI primers came first, then second-round multiplex PCR. TCRdb independently ran MiXCR on the multiplex PCR reads; one entry per CDR3 protein. Altogether over a million distinct CDR3 sequences are present, about 38% being singletons, with the ten largest covering over 8.5%. Material: peripheral blood or thyroid tissue (not recorded which). The origin of the receptors is an adult man with Graves' hyperthyroidism.

The V call is TRBV7-9, the J call TRBJ1-4; D might be TRBD1 (5 bases). There are 15 residues in the CDR3. V was shortened by 6 bases and J by 0 bases, with 11 bases between the two germline ends. Germline CDR1 SEHNR, CDR2 FQNEAQ (reference sequence). The CDR3 DNA sequence: TGTGCCAGCAGTGCAGGGAGCTCAACTAATGAAAAACTGTTTTTT. This codes for CASSAGSSTNEKLFF. The full variable domain, its missing parts supplied by reference TRBV7-9 and TRBJ1-4, is DTGVSQNPRHKITKRGQNVTFRCDPISEHNRLYWYRQTLGQGPEFLTYFQNEAQLEKSRLLSDRFSAERPKGSFSTLEIQRTEQGDSAMYLCASSAGSSTNEKLFFGSGTQLSVL.

The CDR3 nucleotides are TGTGCCAGCAGTGAAGTGGTGGGACAAACTGAAGCTTTCTTT. Translated: CASSEVVGQTEAFF. V is TRBV2 and J is TRBJ1-1; D might be TRBD1 (6 bases). V was trimmed by 1 base and J by 5 bases, leaving 11 bases between them. Looked up from germline, CDR1 is SNHLY and CDR2 is FYNNEI. The CDR3 sequence is 14 residues long.

The chain uses TRBV4-2 and TRBJ1-2; D uncertain. Trimming pared 0 bases from V and 8 bases from J, leaving 19 bases between. The germline CDR1 and CDR2 sequences are LGHNA and YNFKEQ. The CDR3 has 16 residues. This CDR3 reads CASSQDMEGGSDGYTF. CDR3 coding DNA: TGTGCCAGCAGCCAAGATATGGAGGGAGGGTCAGACGGCTACACCTTC.

Details on this clonotype: This may arise from a read error, as a much more abundant clone is one base away. The chain combines TRBV12-3 or TRBV12-4 with TRBJ2-7; 7 bases align to TRBD1. Losses at the gene ends were 6 bases for V and 3 bases for J; bases not matched to a gene: 5. The CDR3 contains 13 residues. The CDR3 sequence is CASRTGTVYEQYF. The DNA for the CDR3 is TGTGCCAGCAGGACAGGGACGGTCTACGAGCAGTACTTC.

This clonotype was counted a single time. The chain uses TRBV7-9 and TRBJ2-2; 10 nucleotides agree with TRBD1. Per germline, CDR1 SEHNR and CDR2 FQNEAQ (reference sequence). V dropped 5 bases and J dropped 4; count of bases not matched to a gene: 10. The CDR3 is 17 residues long. Here the CDR3 DNA reads TGTGCCAGCAGCATACAGACAGGGGGCTTAATCACCGGGGAGCTGTTTTTT. Its protein product is CASSIQTGGLITGELFF.

This sequence joins TRBV7-9 and TRBJ1-3; D is unresolved. CDR3 length: 14 amino acids. Trimming pared 2 bases from V and 7 bases from J, leaving 12 bases between. Germline lookup yields CDR1 SEHNR and CDR2 FQNEAQ (reference sequence). The CDR3 protein is CASSLSWRRNTIYF. The CDR3 DNA reads as TGTGCCAGCAGCTTATCTTGGAGGAGGAACACCATATATTTT.

This chain joins TRBV15 and TRBJ1-2; 7 bases map to TRBD1. The CDR3 has 15 residues. The trim removed 4 bases at V and 11 bases at J, leaving 16 bases unmatched. Germline V gives CDR1 LNHNV, CDR2 YYDKDF (reference sequence). The CDR3 DNA sequence: TGTGCCACCAGCACAACAGGGGCAGATAATTTGGGATACACCTTC. This gives the protein CATSTTGADNLGYTF.

This clonotype was counted ten times or more. V is TRBV12-3 or TRBV12-4 and J is TRBJ2-5, with TRBD1 matching 10 bases. The CDR3 totals 15 residues. The V gene end was trimmed by 5 bases and the J gene end by 7 bases; junction bases not matched to a gene: 10. Written as DNA, the CDR3 is TGTGCCAGCAGTCAAGGACCCGGACAGGGGGGGACCCAGTACTTC. Amino acid sequence: CASSQGPGQGGTQYF.

The chain combines TRBV15 with TRBJ1-6; 8 nucleotides agree with TRBD1. Per the germline V gene, CDR1 is LNHNV and CDR2 is YYDKDF (reference sequence). V trimming: 2 bases; J trimming: 9 bases; junction bases outside the gene matches: 12. CDR3 length: 17 residues. The CDR3 DNA sequence: TGTGCCACCAGCAGACCGACAGGACAGGGAGGAGTTTCACCCCTCCACTTT. It codes for CATSRPTGQGGVSPLHF.

V gene TRBV7-2 combines with J gene TRBJ2-3; D gene uncertain. V was shortened by 6 bases and J by 5 bases, with 9 bases between the two germline ends. The CDR3 spans 12 residues. Per germline, CDR1 SGHTA and CDR2 FQGNSA. The chain's CDR3 is CASSSTRDTQYF. The CDR3 nucleotides read TGTGCCAGCAGTTCAACTCGAGATACGCAGTATTTT.